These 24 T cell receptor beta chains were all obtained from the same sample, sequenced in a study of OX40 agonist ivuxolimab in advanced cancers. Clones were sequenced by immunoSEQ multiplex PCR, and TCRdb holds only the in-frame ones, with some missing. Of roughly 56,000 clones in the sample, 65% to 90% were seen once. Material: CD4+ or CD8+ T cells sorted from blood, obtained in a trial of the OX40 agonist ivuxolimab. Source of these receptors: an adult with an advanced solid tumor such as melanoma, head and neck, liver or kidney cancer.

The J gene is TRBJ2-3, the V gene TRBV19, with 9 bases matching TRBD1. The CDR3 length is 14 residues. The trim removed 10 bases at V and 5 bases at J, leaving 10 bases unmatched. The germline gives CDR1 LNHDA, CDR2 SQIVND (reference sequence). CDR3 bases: TGTGCCACCACCGGGACAGGGAAAGGAGATACGCAGTATTTT. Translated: CATTGTGKGDTQYF.

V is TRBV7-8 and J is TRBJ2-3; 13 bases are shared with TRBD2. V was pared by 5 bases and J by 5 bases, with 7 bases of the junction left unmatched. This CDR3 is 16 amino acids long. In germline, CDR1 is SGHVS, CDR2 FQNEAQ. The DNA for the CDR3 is TGTGCCAGCAGCCCACGGACTAGCGGGAGAGGAGATACGCAGTATTTT. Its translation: CASSPRTSGRGDTQYF. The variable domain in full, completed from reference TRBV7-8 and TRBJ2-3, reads GAGVSQSPRYKVAKRGQDVALRCDPISGHVSLFWYQQALGQGPEFLTYFQNEAQLDKSGLPSDRFFAERPEGSVSTLKIQRTQQEDSAVYLCASSPRTSGRGDTQYFGPGTRLTVL.

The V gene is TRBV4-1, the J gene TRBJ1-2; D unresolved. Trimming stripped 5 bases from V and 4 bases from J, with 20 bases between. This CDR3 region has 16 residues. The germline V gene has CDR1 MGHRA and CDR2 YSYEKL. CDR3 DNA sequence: TGCGCCAGCAGCTCGCCGGAGAACCGAAAGACCTATGGCTACACCTTC. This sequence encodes CASSSPENRKTYGYTF.

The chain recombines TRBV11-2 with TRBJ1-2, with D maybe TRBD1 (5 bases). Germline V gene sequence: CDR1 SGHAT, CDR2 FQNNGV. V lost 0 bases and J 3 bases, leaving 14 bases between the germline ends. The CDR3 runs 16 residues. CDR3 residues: CASSLDPRGIDYGYTF. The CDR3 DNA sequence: TGTGCCAGCAGCTTAGATCCGCGGGGGATAGACTATGGCTACACCTTC.

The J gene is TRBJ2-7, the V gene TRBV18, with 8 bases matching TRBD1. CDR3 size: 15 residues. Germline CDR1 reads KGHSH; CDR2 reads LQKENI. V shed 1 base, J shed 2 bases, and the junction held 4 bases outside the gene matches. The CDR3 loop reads CASSPRTGSTYEQYF. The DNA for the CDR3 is TGTGCCAGCTCACCACGGACAGGGTCTACCTACGAGCAGTACTTC.

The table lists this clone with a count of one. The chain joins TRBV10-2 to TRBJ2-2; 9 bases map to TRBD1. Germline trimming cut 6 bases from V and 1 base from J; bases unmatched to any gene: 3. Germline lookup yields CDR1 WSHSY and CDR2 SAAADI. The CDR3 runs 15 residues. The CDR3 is CASSPGQGNTGELFF. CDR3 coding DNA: TGCGCCAGCAGCCCGGGACAGGGGAACACCGGGGAGCTGTTTTTT.

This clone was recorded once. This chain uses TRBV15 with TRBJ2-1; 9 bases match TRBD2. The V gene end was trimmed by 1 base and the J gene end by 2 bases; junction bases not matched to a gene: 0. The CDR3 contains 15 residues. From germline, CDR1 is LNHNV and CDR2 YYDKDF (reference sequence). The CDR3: CATSRASGAYNEQFF. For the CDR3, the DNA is TGTGCCACCAGCAGAGCTAGCGGGGCCTACAATGAGCAGTTCTTC.

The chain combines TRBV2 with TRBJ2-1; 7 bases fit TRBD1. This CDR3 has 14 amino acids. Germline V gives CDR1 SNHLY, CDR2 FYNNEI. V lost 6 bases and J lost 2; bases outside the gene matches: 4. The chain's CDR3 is CASSRQGPYNEQFF. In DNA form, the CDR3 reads TGTGCCAGCAGCCGACAGGGTCCCTACAATGAGCAGTTCTTC.

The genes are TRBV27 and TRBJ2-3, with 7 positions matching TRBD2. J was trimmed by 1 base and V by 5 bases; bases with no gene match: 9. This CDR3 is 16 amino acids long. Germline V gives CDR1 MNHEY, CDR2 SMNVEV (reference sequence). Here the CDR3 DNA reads TGTGCCAGCAGTCTCCGGGCTAGCGGACGCACAGATACGCAGTATTTT. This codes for CASSLRASGRTDTQYF.

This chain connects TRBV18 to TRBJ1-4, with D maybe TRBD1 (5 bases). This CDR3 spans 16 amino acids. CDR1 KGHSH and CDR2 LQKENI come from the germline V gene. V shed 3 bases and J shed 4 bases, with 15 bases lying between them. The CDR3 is CASSPPLLGVNEKLFF. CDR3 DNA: TGTGCCAGCTCACCTCCCCTGCTGGGGGTTAATGAAAAACTGTTTTTT.

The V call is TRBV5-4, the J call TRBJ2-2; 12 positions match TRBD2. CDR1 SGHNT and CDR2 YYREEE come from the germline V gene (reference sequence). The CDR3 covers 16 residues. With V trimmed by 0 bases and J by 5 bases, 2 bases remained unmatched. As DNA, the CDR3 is TGTGCCAGCAGCTTGGCCACTAGCGGGGGGACCGGGGAGCTGTTTTTT. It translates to CASSLATSGGTGELFF.

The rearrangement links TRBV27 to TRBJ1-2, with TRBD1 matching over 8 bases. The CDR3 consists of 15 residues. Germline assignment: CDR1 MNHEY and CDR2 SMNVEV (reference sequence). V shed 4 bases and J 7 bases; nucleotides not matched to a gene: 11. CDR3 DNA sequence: TGTGCCAGCAGTTCGCTGGGCCAGGGGGCCGCTGGCTACACCTTC. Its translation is CASSSLGQGAAGYTF.

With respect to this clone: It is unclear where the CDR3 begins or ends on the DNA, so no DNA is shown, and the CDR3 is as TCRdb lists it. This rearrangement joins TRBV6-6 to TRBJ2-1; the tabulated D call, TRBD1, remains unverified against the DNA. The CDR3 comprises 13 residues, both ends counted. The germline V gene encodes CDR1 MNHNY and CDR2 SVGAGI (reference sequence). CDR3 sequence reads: CASILGTDNEQFF.

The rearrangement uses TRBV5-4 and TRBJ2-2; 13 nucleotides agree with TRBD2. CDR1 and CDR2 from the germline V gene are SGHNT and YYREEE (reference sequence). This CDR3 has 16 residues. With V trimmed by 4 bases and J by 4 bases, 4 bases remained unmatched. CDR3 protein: CASSHRTSGSTGELFF. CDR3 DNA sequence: TGTGCCAGCAGCCACCGGACTAGCGGGAGCACCGGGGAGCTGTTTTTT.

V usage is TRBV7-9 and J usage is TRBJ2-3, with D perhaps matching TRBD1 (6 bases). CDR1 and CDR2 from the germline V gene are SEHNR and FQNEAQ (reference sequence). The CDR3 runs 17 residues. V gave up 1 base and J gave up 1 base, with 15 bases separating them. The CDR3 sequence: CASSLEGLGARTDTQYF. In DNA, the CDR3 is TGTGCCAGCAGCTTAGAGGGGCTGGGGGCCCGCACAGATACGCAGTATTTT.

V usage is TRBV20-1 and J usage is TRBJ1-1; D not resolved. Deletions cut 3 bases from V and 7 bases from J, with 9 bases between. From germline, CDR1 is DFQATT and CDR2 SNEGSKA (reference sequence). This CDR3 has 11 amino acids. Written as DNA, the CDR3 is TGCAGTGCTAGTGGCCAGAGTGAAGCTTTCTTT. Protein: CSASGQSEAFF.

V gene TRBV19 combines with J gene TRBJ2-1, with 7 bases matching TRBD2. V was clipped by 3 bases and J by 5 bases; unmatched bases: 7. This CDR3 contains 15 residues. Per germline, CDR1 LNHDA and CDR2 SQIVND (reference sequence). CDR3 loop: CASSMSSGIHNEQFF. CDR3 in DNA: TGTGCCAGTAGTATGTCTAGCGGAATCCACAATGAGCAGTTCTTC.

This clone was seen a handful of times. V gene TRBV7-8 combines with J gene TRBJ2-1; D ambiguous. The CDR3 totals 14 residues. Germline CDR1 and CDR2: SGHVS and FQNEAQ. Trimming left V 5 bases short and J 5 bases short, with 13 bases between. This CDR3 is CASSRPDAHNEQFF. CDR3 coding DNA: TGTGCCAGCAGCCGGCCGGACGCCCACAATGAGCAGTTCTTC.

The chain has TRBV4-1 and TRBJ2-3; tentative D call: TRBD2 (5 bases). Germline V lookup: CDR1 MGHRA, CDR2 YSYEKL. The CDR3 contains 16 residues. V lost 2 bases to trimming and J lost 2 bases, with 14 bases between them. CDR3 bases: TGCGCCAGCAGCCAAAGTACGAGCGGCATCACAGATACGCAGTATTTT. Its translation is CASSQSTSGITDTQYF.

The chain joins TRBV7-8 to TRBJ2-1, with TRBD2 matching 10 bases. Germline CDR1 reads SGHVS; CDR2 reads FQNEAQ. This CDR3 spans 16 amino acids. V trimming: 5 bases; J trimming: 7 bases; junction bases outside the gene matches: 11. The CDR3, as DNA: TGTGCCAGCAGCCTACCTTTTAGCGGGAGGTTAAATGAGCAGTTCTTC. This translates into CASSLPFSGRLNEQFF.

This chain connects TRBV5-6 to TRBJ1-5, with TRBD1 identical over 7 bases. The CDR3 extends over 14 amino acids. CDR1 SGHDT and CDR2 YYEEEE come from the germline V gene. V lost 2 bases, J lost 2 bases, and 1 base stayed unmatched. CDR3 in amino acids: CASSFTGGNQPQHF. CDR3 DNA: TGTGCCAGCAGCTTTACAGGGGGCAATCAGCCCCAGCATTTT.

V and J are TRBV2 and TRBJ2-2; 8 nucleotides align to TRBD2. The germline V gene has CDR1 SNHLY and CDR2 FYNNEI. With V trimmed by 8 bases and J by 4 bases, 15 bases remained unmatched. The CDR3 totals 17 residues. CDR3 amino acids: CASDRGGSGRFTGELFF. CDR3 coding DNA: TGTGCCAGCGACCGGGGGGGGAGCGGCCGGTTCACCGGGGAGCTGTTTTTT.

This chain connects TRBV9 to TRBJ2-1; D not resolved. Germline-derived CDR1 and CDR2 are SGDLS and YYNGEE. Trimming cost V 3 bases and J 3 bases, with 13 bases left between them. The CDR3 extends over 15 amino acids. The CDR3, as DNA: TGTGCCAGCAGCGCGACCCAAAGGCTCTACAATGAGCAGTTCTTC. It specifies CASSATQRLYNEQFF.

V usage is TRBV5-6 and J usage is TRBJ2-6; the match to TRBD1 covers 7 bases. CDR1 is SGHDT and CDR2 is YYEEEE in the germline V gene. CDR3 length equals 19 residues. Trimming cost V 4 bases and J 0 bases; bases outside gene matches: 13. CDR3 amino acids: CASSPNGQVFFSGANVLTF. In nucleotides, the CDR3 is TGTGCCAGCAGCCCTAATGGACAGGTTTTCTTCTCTGGGGCCAACGTCCTGACTTTC.